This record looks at one T cell receptor (beta chain) sequence and its context. The assay was immunoSEQ multiplex PCR, and TCRdb's table has in-frame clones only and misses some. The repertoire has nearly 60,000 clones, 70% to 90% of them found once; the top ten carry less than 25%. This specimen comes from a study of T cells in tuberculosis. After thawing and overnight rest, PBMC were stained with GMM-loaded CD1B tetramer, viability dye and anti-CD3 for sorting. The lipid loaded on the CD1B tetramers was C32 glucose monomycolate from Rhodococcus equi. This CDR3 has 15 residues. Germline CDR1 SNHLY, CDR2 FYNNEI. Trimming left V 7 bases short and J 3 bases short, with 18 bases between.

The clonotype comes from an adult woman with latent tuberculosis. The sequenced material came from CD1b-GMM tetramer-negative cells sorted from PBMCs. The V gene is TRBV2, the J gene TRBJ1-1; D is possibly TRBD1 (5 bases). The CDR3 sequence: CASTNPLGEDTEAFF. The DNA of the CDR3 is TGTGCCAGCACCAACCCCCTAGGGGAGGACACTGAAGCTTTCTTT.